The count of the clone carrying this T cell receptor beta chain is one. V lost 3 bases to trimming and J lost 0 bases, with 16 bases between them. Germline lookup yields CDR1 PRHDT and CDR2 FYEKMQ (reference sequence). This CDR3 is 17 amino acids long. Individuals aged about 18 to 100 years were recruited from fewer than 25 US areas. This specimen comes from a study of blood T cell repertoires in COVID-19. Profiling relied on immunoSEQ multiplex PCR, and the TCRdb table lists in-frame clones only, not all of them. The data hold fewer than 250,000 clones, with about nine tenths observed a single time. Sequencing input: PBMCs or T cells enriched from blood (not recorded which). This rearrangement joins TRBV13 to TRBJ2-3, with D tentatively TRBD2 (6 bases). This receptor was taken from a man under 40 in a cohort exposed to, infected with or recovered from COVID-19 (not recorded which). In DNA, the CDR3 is TGTGCCAGCAGCTTCGGTCCAGGCGGGACTAGCACAGATACGCAGTATTTT. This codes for CASSFGPGGTSTDTQYF.